The rows below give T cell receptor beta chains drawn from one sample of a study of blood T cell repertoires in COVID-19. Generated by immunoSEQ multiplex PCR, the TCRdb table keeps only in-frame clones and is missing some. The table has about 290,000 clones, approximately 80% seen once; the top ten hold around 4%. The specimen sequenced was peripheral blood. The receptors stem from a woman in her forties or fifties with active or convalescent COVID-19. Both conserved end residues are part of each CDR3. The order of the fields is D gene, V gene, clone size, J gene, CDR3 protein, CDR3 DNA. D genes are given only for firm matches. Size values are once, few and many counts, or a class for expanded clones, and some rows have none.

D gene: TRBD2
V gene: TRBV28
clone size: once
J gene: TRBJ2-7
CDR3 protein: CASIGGSPYEQYF
CDR3 DNA: TGTGCCAGCATAGGCGGGAGCCCTTACGAGCAGTACTTC

D gene: TRBD2
V gene: TRBV6-1
clone size: .
J gene: TRBJ2-3
CDR3 protein: CASSEDSFSGTSTDTQYF
CDR3 DNA: TGTGCCAGCAGTGAAGATTCGTTTAGCGGGACTAGCACAGATACGCAGTATTTT

D gene: TRBD2
V gene: TRBV9
clone size: .
J gene: TRBJ2-2
CDR3 protein: CASSKEGLAATGELFF
CDR3 DNA: TGTGCCAGCAGCAAAGAGGGACTAGCGGCCACCGGGGAGCTGTTTTTT

D gene: TRBD2
V gene: TRBV27
clone size: .
J gene: TRBJ2-7
CDR3 protein: CASSLWGEGIYEQYF
CDR3 DNA: TGTGCCAGCAGTTTATGGGGGGAGGGGATTTACGAGCAGTACTTC

D gene: .
V gene: TRBV5-6
clone size: .
J gene: TRBJ1-1
CDR3 protein: CASRITGKGTEAFF
CDR3 DNA: TGTGCCAGCAGAATAACAGGGAAAGGAACTGAAGCTTTCTTT

D gene: TRBD1
V gene: TRBV5-5
clone size: .
J gene: TRBJ2-5
CDR3 protein: CASSFQTGRETQYF
CDR3 DNA: TGTGCCAGCAGCTTCCAGACAGGGCGTGAGACCCAGTACTTC

D gene: .
V gene: TRBV21-1
clone size: few
J gene: TRBJ1-2
CDR3 protein: CASSKVELPQGPPLYGYTF
CDR3 DNA: TGTGCCAGCAGCAAAGTGGAGCTACCTCAGGGGCCCCCCCTATATGGCTACACCTTC

D gene: .
V gene: TRBV18
clone size: .
J gene: TRBJ2-3
CDR3 protein: CASSPAETSTDTQYF
CDR3 DNA: TGTGCCAGCTCACCAGCGGAGACTAGCACAGATACGCAGTATTTT

D gene: .
V gene: TRBV19
clone size: few
J gene: TRBJ1-1
CDR3 protein: CASSSDRTGRAFF
CDR3 DNA: TGTGCCAGTAGTTCTGACCGAACAGGGAGAGCTTTCTTT

D gene: .
V gene: TRBV5-1
clone size: .
J gene: TRBJ2-6
CDR3 protein: CASSFFRAGANVLTF
CDR3 DNA: TGCGCCAGCAGCTTTTTCAGGGCTGGGGCCAACGTCCTGACTTTC

D gene: .
V gene: TRBV19
clone size: .
J gene: TRBJ1-1
CDR3 protein: CASTPAGTHTEAFF
CDR3 DNA: TGTGCCAGTACCCCAGCCGGGACACACACTGAAGCTTTCTTT

D gene: .
V gene: TRBV29-1
clone size: .
J gene: TRBJ2-2
CDR3 protein: CSGGLASTGELFF
CDR3 DNA: TGCAGCGGGGGGCTAGCGAGCACCGGGGAGCTGTTTTTT

D gene: .
V gene: TRBV30
clone size: .
J gene: TRBJ2-1
CDR3 protein: CAWTPAPQVEQFF
CDR3 DNA: TGTGCCTGGACCCCTGCCCCTCAGGTGGAGCAGTTCTTC

D gene: .
V gene: TRBV19
clone size: .
J gene: TRBJ1-6
CDR3 protein: CASSHLGGGGGHYPLHF
CDR3 DNA: TGTGCCAGTAGCCACCTCGGAGGCGGGGGAGGACATTACCCCCTCCACTTT

D gene: TRBD2
V gene: TRBV5-6
clone size: .
J gene: TRBJ2-1
CDR3 protein: CASSAGLAGVVRQFF
CDR3 DNA: TGTGCCAGCAGCGCAGGACTAGCGGGAGTGGTTAGGCAGTTCTTC

D gene: .
V gene: TRBV7-9
clone size: .
J gene: TRBJ1-5
CDR3 protein: CASSLVGGNQPQHF
CDR3 DNA: TGTGCCAGCAGCTTAGTCGGGGGCAATCAGCCCCAGCATTTT

D gene: .
V gene: TRBV11-2
clone size: .
J gene: TRBJ2-1
CDR3 protein: CASSRGGNEQFF
CDR3 DNA: TGTGCCAGCAGCCGAGGGGGCAATGAGCAGTTCTTC